This paragraph covers one T cell receptor beta chain sequence. Its specificity is unknown. The assay was immunoSEQ multiplex PCR, and TCRdb's table has in-frame clones only and misses some. This sample has 120,000 to 150,000 clones, with almost 90% found just once. This sample stems from a study of cytomegalovirus exposure and HLA in healthy donors. Study-level findings and limits: Researchers counted around 180 TCR beta chains as cytomegalovirus-associated.

Losses at the gene ends were 5 bases for V and 4 bases for J; bases not matched to a gene: 3. The germline gives CDR1 SQVTM, CDR2 ANQGSEA. The CDR3 extends over 13 amino acids. This chain links TRBV29-1 with TRBJ1-1, with TRBD1 matching over 11 bases. Sequencing was performed on PBMCs. The TCR comes from a young woman in good health and CMV-seropositive. DNA for the CDR3: TGCAGCGTTTCCGGGACAGGGGGCACTGAAGCTTTCTTT. Translated: CSVSGTGGTEAFF.